This T cell receptor (beta chain) is drawn from a study of post-analysis software for immune sequencing data. Unique molecular identifiers were present in the TCR beta cDNA libraries. TCRdb processed the PCR reads anew with MiXCR; each CDR3 protein has one entry. The table shows some 690,000 distinct CDR3 sequences, with less than 35% occurring only once. The J segment lost 3 bases and the V segment lost 4 bases, leaving 13 bases of the junction unmatched. CDR3 length: 17 residues. The germline V gene has CDR1 SQVTM and CDR2 ANQGSEA. This clonotype was seen ten or more times. Its antigen remains unknown. General observations from the study: Roughly five TRBV segments appeared more often in patients than in controls, and TRBV5-6, TRBV5-1 and TRBV20-1 were among these.

The sequenced material came from blood. This sequence joins TRBV29-1 and TRBJ2-1; 9 bases match TRBD2. The TCR was taken from a girl under 18 with multiple sclerosis. The CDR3 DNA sequence: TGCAGCGTTGTCTTAAATAGAGCGGGAGGCCTCTACAATGAGCAGTTCTTC. Residues: CSVVLNRAGGLYNEQFF.